This paragraph covers one TCR beta chain sequence. In its sample, this clonotype was seen many times. Its antigen target is currently unknown. Base qualities are not at hand, and no much larger clone is one base apart. To prepare the library, multiplex PCR was applied. Instrument on record: Illumina HiSeq 4000. iRepertoire HTBI primers and Arm-PCR amplification of CDR3 regions were used to construct TCR beta libraries. Before sequencing, the PCR products underwent gel purification. As for the original processing: A total of around 66 TRBV and 14 TRBJ segments were identified across samples and were used for gene usage analysis of CDR3 amino acid clonotypes. COPE and FqMerger were used to merge filtered high-quality paired reads into contigs. BLAST was used to align contigs to the IMGT TRBV, TRBD and TRBJ reference genes, and CDR3 was defined following IMGT. Any clonotype with a frequency above 0.1% was classified as a highly expanded clone. Repertoire diversity was measured by Shannon entropy, and V-J evenness by the Gini coefficient. A clonotype found in more than one individual was treated as public. Using fastp at Q25 and MiXCR, TCRdb reprocessed the public reads and kept productive beta chains. Records with the same CDR3 protein are collapsed into one entry carrying the most frequent genes and DNA. The V and J calls were not made by the authors but by TCRdb's processing. For this sample the table gives about 520,000 distinct CDR3 sequences, of which more than 10% were detected only once. The ten biggest clones cover 7.5% to 9% of the sample.

The sample comes from a study of regulatory T cells in long-lasting Graves disease (dated by TCRdb to about 2021). For the wider study: Antithyroid drugs had been taken for less than 3 months by newly diagnosed Graves' disease patients. The study was conducted in China and was registered as a clinical trial. Persistent Graves' disease patients were compared with newly diagnosed Graves' disease patients by peripheral blood TCR sequencing and RNA sequencing. A total of about 35 samples underwent TCR sequencing, from some 13 patients with persistent Graves' disease and approximately 20 patients with newly diagnosed Graves' disease. What the research found in general, with its limitations: Compared with newly diagnosed patients, persistent Graves' disease patients had lower TCR Shannon entropy and fewer highly expanded clones, which suggests clonal expansion. Sequencing and analysis were restricted to the TCR beta chain. The small sample size was acknowledged by the authors as a limitation that may reduce accuracy. Preferential use of TRBV28, TRBJ1-2 and TRBJ2-5 was observed in persistent disease, whereas TRBV20-1 and TRBJ2-1 were favored in newly diagnosed disease. The study examined only peripheral blood because the primary lesion, thyroid tissue, could not be accessed. Persistent patients shared more public clonotypes among themselves (fewer than 3,000) than newly diagnosed patients did (more than 850).

The sample's time point label is to be understood as: newly diagnosed GD, antithyroid drugs for less than 3 months. RNA was extracted from PBMCs in TRIzol for both TCR sequencing and RNA sequencing. The diagnosis of Graves' disease followed American Thyroid Association guidelines. Patients for the study were recruited at an endocrinology department in Xi'an, China. Each patient gave approximately 9.7 milliliters of peripheral blood, collected in an EDTA anticoagulant tube. Ficoll Paque Plus density gradient separation was used to isolate PBMCs, and no further T cell sorting was done. An Agilent 2100 Bioanalyzer and agarose gel were used to check RNA quality, while a NanoDrop 2000 measured RNA concentration. CDR1 MNHNS and CDR2 SASEGT were looked up in the germline V gene. V drops 7 bases and J drops 0 bases, leaving 10 bases in between. From cysteine to phenylalanine, the CDR3 is 14 amino acids long. The sequence is cut down to CDR3 DNA, 42 bases in frame from base 1.

These data are also associated with another study on T cells in Graves' hyperthyroidism and ophthalmopathy. The second study's authors report: Stable Graves' hyperthyroidism was defined as no progression to ophthalmopathy during 18 months of follow-up. Hyperthyroidism patients were newly diagnosed, had a disease duration of under 2 months, and were aged 18 to 65 years. The study excluded patients with uncontrolled infections, other autoimmune diseases, pregnancy or lactation. Diagnoses were based on clinical symptoms, serum thyroxine and TRAb, thyroid ultrasound and orbital computed tomography. A first-round RT-PCR of the TCR CDR3 used the HTBI primer set with the Qiagen OneStep RT-PCR kit. Most expanded thyroid clonotypes (frequency above 0.001) were also detected in blood, a finding suggesting that blood repertoires may reflect thyroid immune responses. In cross-validation, a model built on a 13 V-J signature told ophthalmopathy apart from stable hyperthyroidism with approximately 90% sensitivity and 81% to 82% specificity, and in testing the same model reached 80%/75%. In validation, progression to ophthalmopathy was predicted by the model with around 70% sensitivity and roughly 76% specificity, a median of around 6.5 months before onset. To identify TCR V-J signatures that set the groups apart, the researchers used a discovery cohort of 100 patients, made up of approximately 43 with Graves' ophthalmopathy and about 60 with stable Graves' hyperthyroidism. An independent validation cohort of around 20 hyperthyroidism patients and 17 patients who later progressed to ophthalmopathy tested prospective prediction of ophthalmopathy. The roughly 90 discovery patients were divided at random into training and test sets in a 7:3 ratio. In addition, the study compared T-cell repertoires in thyroid tissue and in blood from about 6 Graves' hyperthyroidism patients. Following sampling, methimazole starting at 30 mg daily was given to hyperthyroidism patients, and high-dose intravenous methylprednisolone was given to ophthalmopathy patients. Libraries were constructed in a second round of multiplex PCR, after which size selection and purification were performed. Libraries were sequenced paired-end with 100 bp reads on an Illumina HiSeq2000. SOAPnuke was used to process the raw data, throwing out any read that contained adapters or uncalled bases, had a mean Phred below 15, or lacked an exact constant-primer or identifier match. COPE v1.2.5 was used to merge high-quality paired reads, and clonotypes were defined as unique nucleotide sequences. MiTCR v1.1 was used to align the clonotypes against IMGT TRBV, TRBD and TRBJ reference segments. The analysis included only V-J combinations with a frequency above 0.0001, which together covered 98% to 99.2% of the repertoires. A TCS score was defined as the ratio between F50 (clonal expansion) and ExV (chaos), using BLOSUM62-based TCRdist between CDR3 peptides within each V-J. Welch's t-statistics and random forest reduced fewer than 550 V-J features to 10 to 15, which were used in a naive Bayes classifier (R e1071). Sample size was not statistically predetermined, and investigators were not blinded to group allocation. The paper describes TCR Vbeta CDR3 sequencing of 120 to 150 peripheral blood samples, made up of some 42 ophthalmopathy patients, approximately 73 hyperthyroidism patients and roughly 17 progressor patients.

This clonotype was obtained from a woman aged 25 to 45 with Graves disease. Donor details come from another sample of the same person, matched by shared clones. The V and J genes are TRBV6-1 and TRBJ2-4, with the D call perhaps TRBD1 or TRBD2, each one matching 5 bases. The sample here was peripheral blood mononuclear cells (PBMCs), taken at new diagnosis, from a patient treated with antithyroid drugs. The DNA sequence reads TGTGCCAGCAACCGGGACCTAGCCAAAAACATTCAGTACTTC. Its translation reads: CASNRDLAKNIQYF.